This T cell receptor (beta chain) was retrieved from a study of human T cells and chemical hapten exposure (dated by TCRdb to the early 2020s). Regarding the research as a whole: For sensitization, 2% DPC in acetone was applied to a 2 cm by 2 cm area of upper inner arm skin. Throughout the approximately 22-week study period, patients were also given weekly therapeutic DPC doses on the scalp. Patch testing on the upper back used Finn chambers containing 0.01% DPC, with scoring done after 6 days according to International Contact Dermatitis Research Group standards. The mostly female patient cohort included alopecia areata with under or over 50% scalp involvement, alopecia totalis and alopecia universalis. Libraries were pooled for sequencing, and per-sample TCR yields varied mainly because of small differences in library volumes within the pool. Peripheral blood TCR repertoire changes were tracked in vivo in alopecia patients during primary and secondary sensitization to the hapten diphenylcyclopropenone (DPC). Blood samples were taken from patients before sensitization (week 0) and then at 2, 6 and about 24 weeks after DPC sensitization. Approximately 28 alopecia patients provided blood for TCR sequencing at one to four time points (pre-sensitization, 2, 6 and 24 weeks).

Receptor libraries were prepared by RACE. The sequencer listed for this sample is NextSeq 500. During library preparation, unique molecular identifiers were attached to individual cDNA molecules so that TCRs could be counted quantitatively and reproducibly. For every blood RNA sample, sequencing covered both the TCR alpha and TCR beta chains. The study's processing was this. The median number of TCRs per sample was over 85,000, ranging from about 20,000 to 750,000. The Decombinator software suite was used to annotate V, J and CDR3 in the TCR reads. To make PS versus PT1 abundance plots, every sample was subsampled to the same number of TCRs (28,000). Expanded TCRs were defined as absent before sensitization and observed at least eight times at the 2-week time point. In TCRdb, the public reads were trimmed at Q25 with fastp and aligned with MiXCR, with productive beta chains retained. Every CDR3 protein is listed once, alongside the most common genes and DNA of its rows. TCRdb, rather than the study authors, made the V and J calls. This sample comprises 100,000 or so distinct CDR3 sequences, nearly 35% of them detected only once. Roughly 3% of the sample goes to the ten largest clones.

The paper's findings and limits, for the study overall: DPC sensitization did not change how many TCRs were above 1 in 1000 frequency, and no evidence was found of alterations in global repertoire structure. Because all patients had alopecia, a presumed autoimmune disease, the immune response of the patients might differ from that of healthy individuals. Repeated subsampling changed both the strength of the expansion versus patch-test correlation and the threshold at which that correlation became significant. Significantly more large CDR3 similarity clusters were formed by expanded TCRs than by pre-sensitization or healthy control sets, consistent with antigen-driven responses. The number of PT1 expanded TCRs positively correlated with patch test score, significant at thresholds 8, 16 and 32 but not 4.

What this sample's time point label stands for: patch test 3, about 24 weeks after DPC sensitization. This specimen's treatment or condition label, per the study, means: therapeutic diphenylcyclopropenone sensitization with weekly scalp DPC. At every patch-test visit, the blood draw took place before the patch test was put on. Eligible patients were aged 18 to 70, diagnosed with alopecia, deemed suitable for DPC therapy, and excluded if pregnant. Unfractionated whole blood was collected in Tempus Blood RNA tubes, and total RNA was extracted from that blood. The CDR3 runs 14 amino acids, cysteine and phenylalanine included. Of the read, only the CDR3 DNA is kept; its 42 bases are in frame from base 1. The V and J ends are trimmed by 4 bases and 3 bases, leaving 12 bases between them. The germline V gene (reference sequence) supplies CDR1 SEHNR and CDR2 FQNEAQ. This clonotype was picked up a small number of times. Its antigen specificity is not known. No qualities accompany the bases; no much larger clone lies one base away.

This chain is built from TRBV7-9 and TRBJ1-2, with no reliable assignment of the D segment. The sequencing here drew on whole blood, taken in connection with sensitization to the hapten diphenylcyclopropenone (DPC). This clonotype was sampled from a man aged 35 to 55 with alopecia areata. Some clones in this sample may be carry-over from other donors' samples. At the DNA level, the sequence is TGTGCCAGCAGCTCCTGGATGGAGGACTATGGCTACACCTTC. Its product reads: CASSSWMEDYGYTF.